The clone carrying this TCR beta chain was seen at least ten times. Its antigen is not identified. TCRdb itself ran the 5' RACE reads through MiXCR, one entry per CDR3 protein. The profile covers under 300,000 distinct CDR3 sequences, with around 15% appearing a single time and 8.8% taken by the ten largest. This sample is part of a study of identical twins. Study-wide results and caveats: Beta clonotypes that were abundant in cord blood contained fewer insertions, a pattern absent from memory repertoires.

This CDR3 has 13 residues. Germline lookup yields CDR1 MNHEY and CDR2 SMNVEV (reference sequence). Trimming left V 0 bases short and J 3 bases short, with 5 bases between. This chain uses TRBV27 with TRBJ1-1, with a weak D call TRBD1 (5 bases). The receptor's source is a woman between 18 and 29 years old in good health. The sequencing sample was made of memory (CD45RO+) T cells sorted from blood. DNA of the CDR3: TGTGCCAGCAGTTTATCCAGGGACACTGAAGCTTTCTTT. It encodes CASSLSRDTEAFF.